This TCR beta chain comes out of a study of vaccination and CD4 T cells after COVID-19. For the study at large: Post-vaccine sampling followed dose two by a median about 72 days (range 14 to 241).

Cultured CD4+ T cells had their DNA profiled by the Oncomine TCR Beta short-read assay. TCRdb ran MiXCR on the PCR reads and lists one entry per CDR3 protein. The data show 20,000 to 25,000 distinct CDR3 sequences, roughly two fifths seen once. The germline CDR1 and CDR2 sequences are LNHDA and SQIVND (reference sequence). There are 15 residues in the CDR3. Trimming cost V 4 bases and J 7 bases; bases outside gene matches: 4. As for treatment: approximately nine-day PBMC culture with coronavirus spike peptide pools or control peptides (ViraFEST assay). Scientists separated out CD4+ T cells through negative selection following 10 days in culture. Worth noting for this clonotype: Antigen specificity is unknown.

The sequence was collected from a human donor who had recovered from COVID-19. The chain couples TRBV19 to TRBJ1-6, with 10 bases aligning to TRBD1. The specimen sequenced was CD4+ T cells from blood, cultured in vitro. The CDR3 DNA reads TGTGCCAGTAGTAGGGGACAGGGGTTGAATTCACCCCTCCACTTT. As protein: CASSRGQGLNSPLHF.